Below are 14 T cell receptor beta chains sequenced from a single sample in a study of T cell responses to AZD1222 COVID-19 vaccine. Generated by immunoSEQ multiplex PCR, the TCRdb table keeps only in-frame clones and is missing some. This sample carries about 150,000 clones, 88% of them seen once, and the ten largest clones take around 3%. Sequencing used peripheral blood, obtained on day 0 of AZD1222 vaccination. The receptors come from an adult in good health.

The rearrangement joins TRBV19 to TRBJ2-5, with 7 bases fitting TRBD2. Trimming at V came to 7 bases and at J to 4 bases, leaving 9 bases not matched to a gene. Germline loops: CDR1 LNHDA, CDR2 SQIVND (reference sequence). The CDR3 spans 14 residues. The chain's CDR3 is CASNRGLAVETQYF. The DNA for the CDR3 is TGTGCCAGTAATCGGGGTCTAGCGGTAGAGACCCAGTACTTC.

This clone has only one observation. The V call is TRBV27, the J call TRBJ2-3; 8 bases are a match to TRBD2. The CDR3 has 16 amino acids. J was trimmed by 4 bases and V by 0 bases; bases with no gene match: 6. Germline values: CDR1 MNHEY, CDR2 SMNVEV (reference sequence). In nucleotides, the CDR3 is TGTGCCAGCAGTTTATCATTCGGGGGGGCCTCAGATACGCAGTATTTT. Protein: CASSLSFGGASDTQYF.

The chain joins TRBV5-1 to TRBJ1-1; a weak D match, TRBD1 (5 bases). This CDR3 is 15 amino acids long. V gave up 1 base and J gave up 5 bases, with 15 bases separating them. The V gene's germline CDR1 is SGHRS and CDR2 YFSETQ. CDR3 sequence: CASSLNQGRGTEAFF. The CDR3 DNA is TGCGCCAGCAGCTTGAATCAGGGAAGGGGAACTGAAGCTTTCTTT. Together with reference TRBV5-1 and TRBJ1-1, the CDR3 gives the full variable domain: KAGVTQTPRYLIKTRGQQVTLSCSPISGHRSVSWYQQTPGQGLQFLFEYFSETQRNKGNFPGRFSGRQFSNSRSEMNVSTLELGDSALYLCASSLNQGRGTEAFFGQGTRLTVV.

This clone was observed a single time. This chain joins TRBV7-9 and TRBJ2-7; 7 bases are a match to TRBD2. Germline CDR1 reads SEHNR; CDR2 reads FQNEAQ (reference sequence). The CDR3 contains 15 residues. Losses at the gene ends were 5 bases for V and 0 bases for J; bases not matched to a gene: 7. CDR3 in DNA: TGTGCCAGCAGCCTAGGATCGGGGGGCTCCTACGAGCAGTACTTC. It yields the protein CASSLGSGGSYEQYF.

Concerning this clone: The junction departs from germline at one end; a sequencing error may be responsible. The chain couples TRBV19 to TRBJ2-7; 7 bases are shared with TRBD1. The germline gives CDR1 LNHDA, CDR2 SQIVND (reference sequence). CDR3 length: 14 residues. In DNA form, the CDR3 reads TGTGCCAGTAGCCCGACAGGGAACTCCCACGAGCAGTACTTC. This sequence encodes CASSPTGNSHEQYF.

This rearrangement joins TRBV27 to TRBJ1-4; weak D call: TRBD1 (5 bases). CDR1 and CDR2 from the germline V gene are MNHEY and SMNVEV (reference sequence). V dropped 7 bases and J dropped 0 bases, with 18 bases sitting between them. The CDR3 spans 17 residues. CDR3 in DNA: TGTGCCAGCAAGCGGGACTCGCCCCTTGCAACTAATGAAAAACTGTTTTTT. Its translation is CASKRDSPLATNEKLFF.

This clone turned up a few times. V is TRBV10-3 and J is TRBJ1-1, with 11 bases aligning to TRBD1. Germline V gene sequence: CDR1 ENHRY, CDR2 SYGVKD. The V segment lost 0 bases and the J segment 4 bases; nucleotides outside the gene matches: 10. The CDR3 covers 18 residues. This CDR3 reads CAISESPRTGGLSTEAFF. The DNA for the CDR3 is TGTGCCATCAGTGAGTCGCCCCGGACAGGGGGCTTAAGCACTGAAGCTTTCTTT.

V usage is TRBV5-1 and J usage is TRBJ2-7, with 7 bases lining up with TRBD1. CDR1 and CDR2 (germline): SGHRS, YFSETQ. V shed 0 bases, J shed 0 bases, and the junction held 3 bases outside the gene matches. This CDR3 has 15 residues. The CDR3 sequence: CASSLEGAPSYEQYF. The CDR3 region has the DNA TGCGCCAGCAGCTTGGAGGGGGCTCCCTCCTACGAGCAGTACTTC.

The gene calls are TRBV18 and TRBJ1-2; D gene ambiguous. The V gene's germline CDR1 is KGHSH and CDR2 LQKENI. CDR3 length: 14 amino acids. With 4 bases removed from V and 4 bases from J, the gap between germline ends came to 13 bases. CDR3 region: CASSRDSVFYGYTF. DNA for the CDR3: TGTGCCAGCTCACGGGATTCCGTTTTCTATGGCTACACCTTC.

The chain employs TRBV11-3 and TRBJ2-7, with 8 bases fitting TRBD1. The germline CDR1 and CDR2 sequences are SGHNT and YENEEA. The CDR3 is made up of 15 amino acids. Losses at the gene ends were 5 bases for V and 7 bases for J; bases not matched to a gene: 13. CDR3 protein: CASSLGQGPVVEQYF. CDR3 bases: TGTGCCAGCAGCCTCGGACAGGGACCTGTGGTAGAGCAGTACTTC.

This clone was counted once. The V and J genes are TRBV5-1 and TRBJ2-7; 7 bases are a match to TRBD1. The CDR3 sequence is 14 residues long. Looked up from germline, CDR1 is SGHRS and CDR2 is YFSETQ. The trim removed 3 bases at V and 4 bases at J, leaving 7 bases unmatched. CDR3 in DNA: TGCGCCAGCAGCTCCACGGGACAGACGTACGAGCAGTACTTC. It is translated as CASSSTGQTYEQYF.

This chain uses TRBV28 with TRBJ1-2; weak D call: TRBD1 (5 bases). The ends were cut back, 4 bases at V and 4 bases at J, with 7 bases in the middle. The germline gives CDR1 MDHEN, CDR2 SYDVKM. CDR3 size: 12 residues. DNA for the CDR3: TGTGCCAGCAGTTCGACAGCCTATGGCTACACCTTC. This sequence encodes CASSSTAYGYTF.

The J gene is TRBJ2-5, the V gene TRBV6-1; D gene unclear. V lost 1 base and J lost 7, with 16 bases in between. From germline, CDR1 is MNHNS and CDR2 SASEGT. This CDR3 has 15 residues. The chain's CDR3 is CASSEGNSRWGTQYF. The CDR3 coding sequence is TGTGCCAGCAGTGAAGGCAATAGTCGTTGGGGGACCCAGTACTTC.

The chain combines TRBV6-5 with TRBJ2-5, with D possibly being TRBD2 (6 bases). The CDR3 covers 16 residues. V was shortened by 4 bases and J by 0 bases, with 15 bases between the two germline ends. Germline CDR1 MNHEY, CDR2 SVGAGI. CDR3 residues: CASSWSSGGDQETQYF. CDR3 bases: TGTGCCAGCAGTTGGTCCTCTGGCGGGGACCAAGAGACCCAGTACTTC.